This T cell receptor beta chain stems from a study of shared clonotypes between healthy human individuals. Study-wide background: Each donor's CD4 naive and CD4 memory cells filled three plates apiece, CD8 naive two, and CD8 memory one.

Naive CD8 isolation took CD45RO-negative cells positively selected for CCR7 and excluded terminally differentiated effector memory CD45RA+ cells. Donors, without exception, were Caucasian adults residing in Nashville, Tennessee. Notes on the study in general: Clonotypes that were shared across a handful of donors made up around 4.6% of naive CD4 clonotypes.

Each subset's genomic DNA was split evenly across several immunoSEQ plates. Clones were read by immunoSEQ multiplex PCR, and TCRdb kept only the in-frame ones, dropping some. The sample carries about 2 million clones, less than 95% recorded once. Concerning this clone itself: What it binds is unknown. Other DNA sequences in this specimen translate into the identical CDR3.

The TCR sequence derives from a man aged 18 to 29 in good health. Sequencing was done on a sample of naive CD8+ T cells sorted from blood.

The CDR3 DNA follows: TGTGCCAGCAGCTTGGGAGGGAGTACCTACGAGCAGTACTTC. Protein sequence: CASSLGGSTYEQYF. The V and J genes are TRBV13 and TRBJ2-7, with 7 bases that match TRBD2. The ends lost 3 bases at V and 2 bases at J; junction bases unmatched: 4. This CDR3 has 14 residues. Germline CDR1 is PRHDT and CDR2 is FYEKMQ (reference sequence).